The entry below gives a single T cell receptor (beta chain) sequence along with its context. Its specificity is not known. A read error may produce the germline difference seen at one junction end. TCRdb redid the calling of the 5' RACE reads with MiXCR, one entry per CDR3 protein. The table lists nearly 55,000 distinct CDR3 sequences, roughly a quarter of them singletons. Study-wide findings and caveats: Tumor-infiltrating Treg TCR alpha and beta sequences overlapped most with tumor naive CD4+ T cells, then blood naive.

In germline, CDR1 is SGHTA, CDR2 FQGNSA. CDR3 length: 14 residues. The specimen sequenced was tumor-infiltrating naive CD4+ T cells sorted from the breast tumor. Subset noted: naive CD4+ T cells, CD4+CD45RA+CD25-. The V and J genes are TRBV7-2 and TRBJ1-1; D remains unclear. The origin of this receptor is a female donor with breast cancer. CDR3 sequence: CASTGRIWNTETFF. In nucleotides, the CDR3 is TGTGCCAGCACAGGACGGATCTGGAACACTGAAACTTTCTTT.